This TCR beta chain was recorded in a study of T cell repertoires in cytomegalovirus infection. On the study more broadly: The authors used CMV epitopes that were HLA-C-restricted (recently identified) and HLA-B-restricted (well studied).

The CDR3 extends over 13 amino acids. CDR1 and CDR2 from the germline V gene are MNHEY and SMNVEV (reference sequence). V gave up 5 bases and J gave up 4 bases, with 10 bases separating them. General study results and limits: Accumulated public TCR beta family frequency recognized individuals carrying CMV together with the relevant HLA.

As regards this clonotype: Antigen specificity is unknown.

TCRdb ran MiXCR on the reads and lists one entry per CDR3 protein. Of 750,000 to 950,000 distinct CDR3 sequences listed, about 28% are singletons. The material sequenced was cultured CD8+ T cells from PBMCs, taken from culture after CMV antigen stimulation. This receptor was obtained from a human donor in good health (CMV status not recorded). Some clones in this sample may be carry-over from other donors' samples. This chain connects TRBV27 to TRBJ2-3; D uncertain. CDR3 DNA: TGTGCCAGCAGTCCAAGACGGGCAGATACGCAGTATTTT. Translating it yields CASSPRRADTQYF.